The sequence of this TCR beta chain was determined in a study of blood T cell repertoires in COVID-19. Whole-study context: Italy, Spain and the United States were the sources of the convalescent and acute COVID-19 samples. Nucleic acid was either cDNA or gDNA, and it came from T cells, B-cell-depleted T cells, or PBMCs.

Original analysis: Estimation of nucleated cell counts was performed using reference gene primer amplification. Method: immunoSEQ multiplex PCR; TCRdb's copy keeps in-frame clones and lacks some. From that table come the V and J calls and clone size; the DNA was used to work out D and trimming. The table records fewer than 200,000 clones, about 86% of them present only once. V lost 0 bases and J lost 5, with 10 bases in between. The germline CDR1 and CDR2 sequences are SGHRS and YFSETQ. This CDR3 region has 14 residues. The specimen sequenced was peripheral blood. The TCR originated in a woman under 30 who had recovered from COVID-19. The rearrangement joins TRBV5-1 to TRBJ2-3, with D possibly matching TRBD1 (6 bases). The CDR3 loop reads CASSLGQVLDTQYF. CDR3 sequence (DNA): TGCGCCAGCAGCTTGGGACAGGTTTTAGATACGCAGTATTTT.